This T cell receptor (beta chain) was sequenced in a study of blood T cell repertoires in COVID-19 (dated by TCRdb to about 2020). The study in broad terms: Samples from collaborators originated in the United States, Italy and Spain and spanned both the acute and convalescent phases of COVID-19. The material from the prospective study consisted of cDNA or gDNA derived from T cells, B-cell-depleted T cells, or PBMCs. Subjects who had been exposed to COVID-19, were actively infected with it, or had recovered from it provided the deeply sampled blood TCRbeta repertoires that made up the dataset. The samples were drawn from two sources: the first 160 participants of the ongoing ImmuneRACE study, and approximately 1,300 subjects contributed by 6 global collaborators. The repertoires were made available in a free public database intended to serve as a resource for research on the immune response to SARS-CoV-2. Where available, HLA class I and class II types were obtained from metadata supplied by the sample provider rather than from assay-based typing. Sample metadata almost always included a de-identified subject ID, COVID-19 status, age in years and sex. General findings and caveats noted by the study authors: How much clinical and demographic metadata was included differed by source and by participant, and the metadata was provided uncurated.

Another Seattle source contributed samples from volunteer blood donors who had recovered from COVID-19. Whole blood was collected in K2EDTA tubes by collaborating institutions according to the institutions' own protocols. For TCRbeta analysis, collaborators shipped samples as frozen whole blood, isolated PBMCs, or DNA extracted from either of those sample types. The immunoSEQ Assay, a bias-controlled multiplex PCR, was used to amplify TCRbeta CDR3 regions from genomic DNA. The study's processing was this. Nucleated cell counts per sample were estimated from amplification of reference gene primers within the assay. To quantify the absolute abundance of each unique TCRbeta CDR3 rearrangement, sequence reads were collapsed and filtered. For each sample, productive Simpson clonality was calculated as the square root of Simpson's diversity index across productive rearrangements. TCRdb retrieved this table from immuneACCESS and kept in-frame rearrangements only. Not all clones are present; in checked studies, unresolved V genes account for under half, and no reason is known for the remainder. V, J and clone size are those of that table, while D and trimming were read from the DNA. The sample table holds under 300,000 clones, of which nearly 90% were seen once. Roughly 5% of the sample is in the top ten clones.

The table lists this clone with a few counts. There is no known antigen for this receptor. Per-base quality was not reported, and no clone a single base away is much larger than it. Compared with germline, V lacks 7 bases and J lacks 0 bases; bases without a gene match: 5. The CDR3 runs 15 residues from the cysteine to the phenylalanine. The only DNA kept is the CDR3, 45 bases in frame from the first base. Per the germline V gene, MDHEN is the CDR1 and SYDVKM is the CDR2. Input material: peripheral blood. The clonotype originates from a middle-aged woman who had recovered from COVID-19. The chain couples TRBV28 to TRBJ2-1; TRBD1 matches 8 bases in the middle. The CDR3 reads as follows: CASNQGARSYNEQFF. The nucleotide sequence reads as follows: TGTGCCAGCAATCAGGGGGCCCGCTCCTACAATGAGCAGTTCTTC.